This TCR beta chain was documented in a study of cytomegalovirus exposure and HLA in healthy donors. V shed 8 bases, J shed 8 bases, and the junction held 14 bases outside the gene matches. The germline gives CDR1 SGHTA, CDR2 FQGNSA. This CDR3 spans 15 amino acids. The study ran its PCR with 60 Vbeta and 13 Jbeta primers. Libraries were prepared by immunoSEQ multiplex PCR; TCRdb keeps only in-frame clonotypes and omits some of them. Of under 200,000 clones in the sample, 77% were seen once. This sequence was found in a woman aged 40 to 55 in good health and CMV-seropositive. The specimen sequenced was PBMCs. The rearrangement uses TRBV7-2 and TRBJ2-1; 8 bases agree with TRBD2. The CDR3 is CASSLKAGGVHEQFF. The CDR3 DNA follows: TGTGCCAGCTCACTAAAGGCCGGGGGGGTCCATGAGCAGTTCTTC.